The next 28 T cell receptor beta chains were all read from a single sample in a study of blood T cell repertoires in COVID-19. The protocol was immunoSEQ multiplex PCR, while the TCRdb copy is restricted to in-frame clones and leaves out a portion. The sample consists of more than 150,000 clones, more than 75% of them appearing once. Sample: PBMCs or T cells enriched from blood (not recorded which). These receptors all stem from a woman between 50 and 59 years old who had recovered from COVID-19.

V and J are TRBV7-6 and TRBJ2-3; 8 nucleotides agree with TRBD2. V lost 2 bases, J lost 1 base, and 2 bases stayed unmatched. The V gene's germline CDR1 is SGHVS and CDR2 FNYEAQ. This CDR3 has 15 residues. The CDR3 is CASSLSAGGTDTQYF. CDR3 coding DNA: TGTGCCAGCAGCTTATCAGCGGGAGGCACAGATACGCAGTATTTT.

The chain combines TRBV4-1 with TRBJ2-1; no definite D call. The V gene lost 0 bases and the J gene lost 0 bases, with 9 bases spanning the gap. The CDR3 consists of 16 residues. Germline values: CDR1 MGHRA, CDR2 YSYEKL. The CDR3: CASSQDPDTSYNEQFF. The CDR3 DNA sequence: TGCGCCAGCAGCCAAGATCCAGACACCTCCTACAATGAGCAGTTCTTC.

This chain joins TRBV3-1 (or the pseudogene TRBV3-2) and TRBJ2-1; 9 bases agree with TRBD2. The germline V gene encodes CDR1 LGHDT and CDR2 YNNKEL (reference sequence). J lost 12 bases, V lost 5 bases, and 8 bases had no gene match. This CDR3 spans 13 amino acids. CDR3: CASSTFPGLAQFF. The DNA of the CDR3 is TGTGCCAGCAGCACGTTCCCGGGACTAGCGCAGTTCTTC.

This sequence joins TRBV28 and TRBJ2-3; D not resolved. V was pared by 6 bases and J by 0 bases, with 13 bases between. Germline CDR1 reads MDHEN; CDR2 reads SYDVKM. The CDR3 is 15 residues long. The chain's CDR3 is CASSAQRLSTDTQYF. The CDR3 DNA reads TGTGCCAGCAGCGCACAAAGACTTAGCACAGATACGCAGTATTTT. Full variable domain (remainder filled in from reference TRBV28 and TRBJ2-3): DVKVTQSSRYLVKRTGEKVFLECVQDMDHENMFWYRQDPGLGLRLIYFSYDVKMKEKGDIPEGYSVSREKKERFSLILESASTNQTSMYLCASSAQRLSTDTQYFGPGTRLTVL.

This chain connects TRBV11-2 to TRBJ2-5, with a tentative D call TRBD2 (5 bases). V was pared by 3 bases and J by 3 bases, with 14 bases between. Germline V gene data show CDR1 as SGHAT and CDR2 as FQNNGV. The CDR3 runs 15 residues. The chain's CDR3 is CASSFSGWGEETQYF. CDR3 sequence (DNA): TGTGCCAGCAGCTTCTCCGGGTGGGGAGAAGAGACCCAGTACTTC.

The chain combines TRBV13 with TRBJ2-2; 8 bases agree with TRBD2. Trimming removed 2 bases from V and 5 bases from J; junction bases left unmatched: 7. CDR3 length: 16 residues. Germline V lookup: CDR1 PRHDT, CDR2 FYEKMQ (reference sequence). This CDR3 reads CASSLRGAGATGELFF. The CDR3 DNA reads TGTGCCAGCAGCTTAAGAGGAGCGGGAGCGACCGGGGAGCTGTTTTTT.

The chain is built from TRBV28 and TRBJ1-5; D possibly corresponds to TRBD1 (5 bases). The germline CDR1 and CDR2 sequences are MDHEN and SYDVKM. The V gene lost 7 bases and the J gene lost 4 bases, with 17 bases spanning the gap. The CDR3 totals 15 residues. DNA of the CDR3: TGTGCCAGCACCGACAGCGGAGGGTATAATCAGCCCCAGCATTTT. Translating it yields CASTDSGGYNQPQHF.

The V and J genes are TRBV5-1 and TRBJ2-1, with no clear D. The V end was cut by 1 base, the J end by 4 bases, with 6 bases between. The germline V gene encodes CDR1 SGHRS and CDR2 YFSETQ. The CDR3 is made up of 13 amino acids. CDR3 sequence reads: CASSLIQYNEQFF. For the CDR3, the DNA is TGCGCCAGCAGCTTGATCCAATACAATGAGCAGTTCTTC.

The V gene is TRBV11-2, the J gene TRBJ2-3; a possible D gene is TRBD1 (6 bases). The CDR3 contains 19 residues. Germline values: CDR1 SGHAT, CDR2 FQNNGV. V was trimmed by 5 bases and J by 0 bases, leaving 24 bases between them. The CDR3 sequence is CASSPIGTNNPPSTDTQYF. The CDR3 DNA reads as TGTGCCAGCAGCCCCATAGGGACAAACAATCCTCCTAGCACAGATACGCAGTATTTT.

The rearrangement joins TRBV7-9 to TRBJ2-2; 7 positions match TRBD2. CDR3 length: 18 residues. CDR1 is SEHNR and CDR2 is FQNEAQ in the germline V gene (reference sequence). Losses at the gene ends were 4 bases for V and 3 bases for J; bases not matched to a gene: 14. DNA of the CDR3: TGTGCCAGCAGCTCCCTTCGGTCCGGGACTATCGACACCGGGGAGCTGTTTTTT. It specifies CASSSLRSGTIDTGELFF. Complete variable domain (other parts from reference TRBV7-9 and TRBJ2-2): DTGVSQNPRHKITKRGQNVTFRCDPISEHNRLYWYRQTLGQGPEFLTYFQNEAQLEKSRLLSDRFSAERPKGSFSTLEIQRTEQGDSAMYLCASSSLRSGTIDTGELFFGEGSRLTVL.

The chain has TRBV4-1 and TRBJ1-4; 8 bases map to TRBD1. Germline V lookup: CDR1 MGHRA, CDR2 YSYEKL. The CDR3 covers 13 residues. V shed 4 bases and J 5 bases; nucleotides not matched to a gene: 0. The CDR3 is CASSRTGNEKLFF. CDR3 in DNA: TGCGCCAGCAGCCGGACAGGGAATGAAAAACTGTTTTTT.

The gene calls are TRBV9 and TRBJ2-3; D possibly corresponds to TRBD1 (5 bases). The CDR3 loop spans 14 amino acids. Trimming removed 1 base at V and 6 bases at J, with 12 bases between. Germline CDR1 SGDLS, CDR2 YYNGEE. The CDR3 DNA follows: TGTGCCAGCAGCGTATCCCCAAAGGGGGATACGCAGTATTTT. Translated: CASSVSPKGDTQYF.

The rearrangement joins TRBV28 to TRBJ1-5, with TRBD1 identical over 9 bases. Germline trimming cut 4 bases from V and 5 bases from J; bases unmatched to any gene: 6. This CDR3 region has 15 residues. In germline, CDR1 is MDHEN, CDR2 SYDVKM. The CDR3 is CASSSEGTGHQPQHF. The CDR3, as DNA: TGTGCCAGCAGTTCCGAGGGGACAGGGCATCAGCCCCAGCATTTT.

This clone appeared a few times. CDR3 coding DNA: TGTGCCAGCAGCCGTAGAAGGACAGTGGGAAACACCATATATTTT. Amino acids: CASSRRRTVGNTIYF. The chain employs TRBV11-1 and TRBJ1-3; maybe TRBD1 (6 bases). V was cut by 5 bases and J by 4 bases, with 15 bases left in between. The length of the CDR3 is 15 residues. From germline, CDR1 is SGHAT and CDR2 FQDESV (reference sequence).

The chain couples TRBV9 to TRBJ2-3, with 10 bases fitting TRBD2. CDR3 length: 16 amino acids. J lost 2 bases, V lost 7 bases, and 10 bases had no gene match. Germline CDR1 and CDR2: SGDLS and YYNGEE. CDR3 in amino acids: CASSLMGTSDTDTQYF. The CDR3 bases are TGTGCCAGCTCCCTAATGGGGACTAGCGACACAGATACGCAGTATTTT.

This clone has just one count. The gene calls are TRBV7-2 and TRBJ2-7; D remains unclear. The CDR3 sequence is 13 residues long. Trimming left V 5 bases short and J 1 base short, with 9 bases between. The V gene's germline CDR1 is SGHTA and CDR2 FQGNSA. The CDR3 DNA reads TGTGCCAGCAGCCCCCGTCAGTCCTACGAGCAGTACTTC. Its translation is CASSPRQSYEQYF.

The chain joins TRBV7-9 to TRBJ2-7; the D is unclear. V lost 5 bases to trimming and J lost 3 bases, with 8 bases between them. The CDR3 has 12 residues. Germline lookup yields CDR1 SEHNR and CDR2 FQNEAQ (reference sequence). The CDR3 loop reads CASSRGGYEQYF. The CDR3 bases are TGTGCCAGCAGCCGCGGTGGCTACGAGCAGTACTTC.

The gene calls are TRBV24-1 and TRBJ2-3, with D hard to call. The germline CDR1 and CDR2 sequences are KGHDR and SFDVKD. The CDR3 totals 12 residues. The ends were cut back, 6 bases at V and 3 bases at J, with 6 bases in the middle. The CDR3 DNA is TGTGCCACCAGTCCCACTACAGATACGCAGTATTTT. Translating gives CATSPTTDTQYF.

The chain couples TRBV5-4 to TRBJ2-4, with D maybe TRBD1 (7 bases). Germline CDR1 is SGHNT and CDR2 is YYREEE (reference sequence). V lost 4 bases and J lost 10, with 18 bases in between. The CDR3 loop spans 14 amino acids. As DNA, the CDR3 is TGTGCCAGCAGCCCCGAGAGGGACAGCGGGATTCAGTACTTC. Its protein is CASSPERDSGIQYF.

This chain connects TRBV28 to TRBJ2-7; TRBD2 matches 7 bases. CDR1 MDHEN and CDR2 SYDVKM come from the germline V gene. Trimming cost V 5 bases and J 2 bases; bases outside gene matches: 12. The CDR3 is 16 residues long. CDR3 amino acids: CASSLLAGTTPYEQYF. The CDR3, as DNA: TGTGCCAGCAGTCTCCTGGCCGGGACTACTCCCTACGAGCAGTACTTC.

The chain carries TRBV6-5 and TRBJ2-7; 7 bases fit TRBD1. This CDR3 has 11 amino acids. Germline-derived CDR1 and CDR2 are MNHEY and SVGAGI. Trimming cost V 10 bases and J 5 bases; bases outside gene matches: 5. The CDR3 is CATKRGHEQYF. Here the CDR3 DNA reads TGTGCCACGAAAAGGGGGCACGAGCAGTACTTC.

The table lists this clone with a count of one. The chain employs TRBV13 and TRBJ2-5; D perhaps matches TRBD2 (5 bases). V was trimmed by 8 bases and J by 3 bases, leaving 7 bases between them. There are 11 residues in the CDR3. Germline lookup yields CDR1 PRHDT and CDR2 FYEKMQ (reference sequence). CDR3 nucleotides: TGTGCCAGCGGGAGAGAAGAGACCCAGTACTTC. Translating gives CASGREETQYF.

This clone has a single count. The chain couples TRBV2 to TRBJ1-2; D gene unclear. Per germline, CDR1 SNHLY and CDR2 FYNNEI. This CDR3 contains 14 residues. Trimming removed 7 bases from V and 4 bases from J, with 16 bases in between. CDR3: CASTSIPIGYGYTF. Here the CDR3 DNA reads TGTGCCAGCACCTCGATCCCTATCGGCTATGGCTACACCTTC.

This chain links TRBV24-1 with TRBJ2-5, with 8 bases that match TRBD1. After removal of 3 bases from V and 5 bases from J, the junction contained 7 bases not matched to a gene. CDR1 and CDR2 (germline): KGHDR, SFDVKD. CDR3 length: 15 amino acids. CDR3 loop: CATSDDVRGHETQYF. The CDR3 DNA sequence: TGTGCCACCAGTGATGACGTCAGGGGGCACGAGACCCAGTACTTC.

The chain combines TRBV4-1 with TRBJ1-2, with D possibly matching TRBD1 (6 bases). Trimming cost V 6 bases and J 2 bases, with 25 bases left between them. CDR1 MGHRA and CDR2 YSYEKL come from the germline V gene. The CDR3 is 18 residues long. CDR3 in DNA: TGCGCCAGCAGTCCCCCTCCCGGGCCACAGGGATTAAACTATGGCTACACCTTC. It specifies CASSPPPGPQGLNYGYTF.

The V gene is TRBV10-1, the J gene TRBJ2-3; D is perhaps TRBD2 (6 bases). Germline V gives CDR1 WNHNN, CDR2 SYGVQD (reference sequence). This CDR3 has 15 amino acids. Trimming cost V 8 bases and J 1 base, with 16 bases left between them. DNA of the CDR3: TGCGCCAGCCTAAGAGTTAGCGGTCGCACAGATACGCAGTATTTT. Protein sequence: CASLRVSGRTDTQYF.

The V call is TRBV3-1 (or the pseudogene TRBV3-2), the J call TRBJ2-7, with 8 bases aligning to TRBD2. From germline, CDR1 is LGHDT and CDR2 YNNKEL (reference sequence). Unmatched junction bases numbered 3, after V lost 1 base and J lost 1 base. The CDR3 contains 15 residues. The CDR3 nucleotides read TGTGCCAGCAGCCAAGGGTTAGCGGGGTCCTACGAGCAGTACTTC. Amino acid sequence: CASSQGLAGSYEQYF.

This rearrangement joins TRBV9 to TRBJ1-3; D is perhaps TRBD1 (5 bases). The germline V gene encodes CDR1 SGDLS and CDR2 YYNGEE. This CDR3 has 16 amino acids. Trimming took off 0 bases at V and 0 bases at J, with 10 bases between the two ends. Written as DNA, the CDR3 is TGTGCCAGCAGCGTAGGAGGACACAACTCTGGAAACACCATATATTTT. This codes for CASSVGGHNSGNTIYF. Full variable domain (remainder filled in from reference TRBV9 and TRBJ1-3): DSGVTQTPKHLITATGQRVTLRCSPRSGDLSVYWYQQSLDQGLQFLIQYYNGEERAKGNILERFSAQQFPDLHSELNLSSLELGDSALYFCASSVGGHNSGNTIYFGEGSWLTVV.